The clone carrying this T cell receptor (beta chain) was seen at least ten times. Its matching antigen is unknown. This record belongs to a study of naive and memory T cell subsets. The beta constant-region primer was an equimolar mix of two oligonucleotides covering TRBC1 and TRBC2. Ligation attached a single-stranded oligonucleotide with a 12-nucleotide UMI and the SP2 primer to the cDNA 3' end. Nested alpha and beta constant-region primers with the SP2 primer drove four PCR rounds on ligated cDNA. TCRdb reprocessed the UMI-ligation and nested PCR reads with MiXCR, giving one entry per CDR3 protein. The table shows approximately 82,000 distinct CDR3 sequences, with 5.5% to 8.5% occurring only once. Germline values: CDR1 GTSNPN, CDR2 SVGIG (reference sequence). The CDR3 spans 13 residues. Trimming shortened V by 1 base and J by 1 base, and 6 bases separated the two germline ends. Cells stained for CD3, CD4, CD8, CD45RA and CD27 were sorted into four subsets.

Study-wide results and limits: Between naive and memory subsets, TCR abundance power law exponents differed.

The sequence was obtained from a human donor in good health. V usage is TRBV30 and J usage is TRBJ2-3, with D uncertain. Material: central memory CD4+ T cells from blood. CDR3: CAWSAGGTDTQYF. CDR3 nucleotides: TGTGCCTGGAGTGCTGGTGGCACAGATACGCAGTATTTT. The complete variable domain, with remaining parts taken from reference TRBV30 and TRBJ2-3, reads SQTIHQWPATLVQPVGSPLSLECTVEGTSNPNLYWYRQAAGRGLQLLFYSVGIGQISSEVPQNLSASRPQDRQFILSSKKLLLSDSGFYLCAWSAGGTDTQYFGPGTRLTVL.